This T cell receptor (beta chain) comes out of a study of T-cell memory formation after mild COVID-19. Study background: TCR clusters were mostly confined to one donor each. Notes on the study in general: Cross-reactive memory apparently joined, as some responding clones appeared in pre-infection memory. Clones that contracted from day 15 to 85 had balanced CD4/CD8; later expanders were CD4+ biased.

The ends were cut back, 1 base at V and 4 bases at J, with 14 bases in the middle. The CDR3 is 16 amino acids. Germline V CDR1 and CDR2: SGHVS, FNYEAQ. From the 5' RACE reads, TCRdb called clonotypes with MiXCR, one entry per CDR3 protein. The table lists about 13,000 distinct CDR3 sequences, about 12% of them singletons. This clonotype was seen repeatedly, ten times or more. Its antigen is as yet unknown. Sequencing was carried out using PBMCs or a T cell subset sorted from them (not recorded which). The chain uses TRBV7-6 and TRBJ2-1; D unresolved. The TCR sequence derives from an adult woman who had mild COVID-19 (a few samples of this study predate the infection). Cell type and time point are not known. The CDR3 nucleotides are TGTGCCAGCAGCTTAGTGCTTATCAGCGCATACAATGAGCAGTTCTTC. Its protein is CASSLVLISAYNEQFF. The full variable domain, in which reference TRBV7-6 and TRBJ2-1 provide the parts outside the CDR3, is GAGVSQSPRYKVTKRGQDVALRCDPISGHVSLYWYRQALGQGPEFLTYFNYEAQQDKSGLPNDRFSAERPEGSISTLTIQRTEQRDSAMYRCASSLVLISAYNEQFFGPGTRLTVL.